In its sample, the clone carrying this T cell receptor (beta chain) was seen a few times. The target antigen is unknown. This CDR3 comprises 13 residues. The germline gives CDR1 LNHDA, CDR2 SQIVND (reference sequence). V was pared by 6 bases and J by 4 bases, with 10 bases between. This entry comes from a study of beta chain features in type 1 diabetes. Findings and caveats of the study: Within each of all four CD4+ subsets, Type 1 diabetes patients had TCRB CDR3s that were moderately but significantly shorter.

The whole isolated RNA underwent reverse transcription, so sequencing captured expressed TCRB transcripts. The data were produced by immunoSEQ multiplex PCR, yet TCRdb's version contains in-frame clones alone and is incomplete. The sample yields around 690,000 clones, 9.5% to 15% seen once. The source material was naive CD4+ T cells from blood. This TCR derives from a man aged 25-45 years with type 1 diabetes. The chain is built from TRBV19 and TRBJ1-5, with D unresolved. CDR3 sequence: CASSAQVNQPQHF. The CDR3 DNA reads as TGTGCCAGTAGCGCGCAGGTAAATCAGCCCCAGCATTTT.